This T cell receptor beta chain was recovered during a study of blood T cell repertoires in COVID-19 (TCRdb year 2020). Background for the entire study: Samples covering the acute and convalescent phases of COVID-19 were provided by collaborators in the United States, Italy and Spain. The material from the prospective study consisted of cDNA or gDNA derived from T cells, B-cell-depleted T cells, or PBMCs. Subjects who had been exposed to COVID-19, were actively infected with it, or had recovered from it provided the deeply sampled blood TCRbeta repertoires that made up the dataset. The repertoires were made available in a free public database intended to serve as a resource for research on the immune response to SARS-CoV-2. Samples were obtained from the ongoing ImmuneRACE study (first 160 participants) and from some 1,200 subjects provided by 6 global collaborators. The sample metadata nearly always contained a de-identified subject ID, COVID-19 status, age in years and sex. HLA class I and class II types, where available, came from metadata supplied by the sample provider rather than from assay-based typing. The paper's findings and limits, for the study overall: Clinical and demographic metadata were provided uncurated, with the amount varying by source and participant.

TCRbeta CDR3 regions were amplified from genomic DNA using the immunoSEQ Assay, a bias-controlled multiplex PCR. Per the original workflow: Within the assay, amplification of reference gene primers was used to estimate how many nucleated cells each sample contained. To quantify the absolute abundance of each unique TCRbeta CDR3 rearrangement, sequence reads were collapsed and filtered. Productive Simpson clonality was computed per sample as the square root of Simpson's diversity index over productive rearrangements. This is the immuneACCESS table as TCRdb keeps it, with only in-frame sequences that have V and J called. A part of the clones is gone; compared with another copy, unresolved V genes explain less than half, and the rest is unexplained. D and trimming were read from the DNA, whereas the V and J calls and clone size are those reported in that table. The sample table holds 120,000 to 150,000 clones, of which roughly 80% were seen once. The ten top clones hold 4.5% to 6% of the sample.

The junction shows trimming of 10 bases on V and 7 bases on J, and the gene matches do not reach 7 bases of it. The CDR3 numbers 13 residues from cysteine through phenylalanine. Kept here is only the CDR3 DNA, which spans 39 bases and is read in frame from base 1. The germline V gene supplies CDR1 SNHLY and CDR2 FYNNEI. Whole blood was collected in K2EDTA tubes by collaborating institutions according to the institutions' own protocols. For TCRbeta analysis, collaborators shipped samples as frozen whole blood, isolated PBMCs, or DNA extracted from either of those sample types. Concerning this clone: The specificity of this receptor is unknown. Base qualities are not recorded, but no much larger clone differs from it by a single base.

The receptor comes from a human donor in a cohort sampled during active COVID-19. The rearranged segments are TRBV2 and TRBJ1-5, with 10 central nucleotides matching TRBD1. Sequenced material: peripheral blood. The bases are TGTGCCACCTCCGGGACAGGGGACCAGCCCCAGCATTTT. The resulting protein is CATSGTGDQPQHF.